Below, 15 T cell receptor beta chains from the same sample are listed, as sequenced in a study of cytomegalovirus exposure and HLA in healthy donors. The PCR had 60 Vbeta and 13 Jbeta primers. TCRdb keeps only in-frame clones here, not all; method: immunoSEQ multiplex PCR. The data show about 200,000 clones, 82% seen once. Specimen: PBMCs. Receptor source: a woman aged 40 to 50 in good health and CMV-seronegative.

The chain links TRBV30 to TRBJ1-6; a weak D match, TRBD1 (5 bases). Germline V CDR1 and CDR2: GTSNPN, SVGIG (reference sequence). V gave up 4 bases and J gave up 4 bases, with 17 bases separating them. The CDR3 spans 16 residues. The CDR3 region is CAWTQSGGFYNSPLHF. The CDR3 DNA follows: TGTGCCTGGACTCAAAGTGGGGGGTTTTATAATTCACCCCTCCACTTT.

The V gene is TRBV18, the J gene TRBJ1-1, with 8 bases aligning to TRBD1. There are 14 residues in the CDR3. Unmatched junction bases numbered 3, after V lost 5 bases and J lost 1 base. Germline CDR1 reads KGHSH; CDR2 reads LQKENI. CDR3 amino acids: CASSDRGSNTEAFF. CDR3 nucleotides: TGTGCCAGCTCAGACAGGGGATCGAACACTGAAGCTTTCTTT. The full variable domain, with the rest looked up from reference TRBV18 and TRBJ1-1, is NAGVMQNPRHLVRRRGQEARLRCSPMKGHSHVYWYRQLPEEGLKFMVYLQKENIIDESGMPKERFSAEFPKEGPSILRIQQVVRGDSAAYFCASSDRGSNTEAFFGQGTRLTVV.

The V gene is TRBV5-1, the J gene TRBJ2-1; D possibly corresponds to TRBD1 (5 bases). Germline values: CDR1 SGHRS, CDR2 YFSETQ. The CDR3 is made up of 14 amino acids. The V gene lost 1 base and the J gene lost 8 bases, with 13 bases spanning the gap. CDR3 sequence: CASSLLGLGDEQFF. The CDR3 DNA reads TGCGCCAGCAGCTTGTTGGGGCTGGGCGATGAGCAGTTCTTC.

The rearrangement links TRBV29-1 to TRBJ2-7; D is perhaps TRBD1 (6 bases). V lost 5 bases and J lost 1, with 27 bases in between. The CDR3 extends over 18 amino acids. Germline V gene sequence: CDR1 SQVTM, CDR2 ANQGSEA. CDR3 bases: TGCAGCGTTCACGGTACGGGACACCTAAAATGCGTTTCCTACGAGCAGTACTTC. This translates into CSVHGTGHLKCVSYEQYF.

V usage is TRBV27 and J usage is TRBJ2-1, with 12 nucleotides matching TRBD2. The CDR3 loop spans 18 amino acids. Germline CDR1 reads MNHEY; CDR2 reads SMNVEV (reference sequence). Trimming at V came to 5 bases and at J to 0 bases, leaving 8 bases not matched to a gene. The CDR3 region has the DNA TGTGCCAGCAGTCCAGGACTAGCGGGGATAACCTCCTACAATGAGCAGTTCTTC. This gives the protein CASSPGLAGITSYNEQFF.

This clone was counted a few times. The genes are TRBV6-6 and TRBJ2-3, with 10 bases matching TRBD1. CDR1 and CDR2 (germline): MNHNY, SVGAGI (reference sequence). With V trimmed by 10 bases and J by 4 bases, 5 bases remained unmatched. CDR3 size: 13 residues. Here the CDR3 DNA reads TGTGCCACCCGAGACAGGGGGCCAGATACGCAGTATTTT. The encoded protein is CATRDRGPDTQYF.

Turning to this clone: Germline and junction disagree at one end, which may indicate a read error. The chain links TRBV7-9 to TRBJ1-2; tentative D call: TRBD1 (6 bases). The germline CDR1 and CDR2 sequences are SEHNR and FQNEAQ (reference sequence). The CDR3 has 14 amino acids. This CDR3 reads CSSSPGTPNYGYTF. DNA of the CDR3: TGTTCCAGCAGCCCAGGGACACCGAACTATGGCTACACCTTC.

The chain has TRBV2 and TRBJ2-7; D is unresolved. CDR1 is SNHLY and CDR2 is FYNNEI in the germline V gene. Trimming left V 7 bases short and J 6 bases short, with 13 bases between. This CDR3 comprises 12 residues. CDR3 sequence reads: CASMKVPGEQYF. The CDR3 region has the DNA TGTGCCAGCATGAAAGTTCCAGGCGAGCAGTACTTC.

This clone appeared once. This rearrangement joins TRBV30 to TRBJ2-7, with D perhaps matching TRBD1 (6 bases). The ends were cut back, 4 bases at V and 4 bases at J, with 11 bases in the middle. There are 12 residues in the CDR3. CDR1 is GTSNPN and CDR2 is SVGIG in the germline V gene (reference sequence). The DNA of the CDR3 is TGTGCCTGGACTGTACAGGGATACGAGCAGTACTTC. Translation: CAWTVQGYEQYF.

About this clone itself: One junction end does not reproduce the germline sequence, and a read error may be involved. CDR3 protein: CASTLQGLATGELFF. The CDR3 DNA is TGTGCCAGCACTTTACAGGGGTTGGCCACCGGGGAGCTGTTTTTT. The chain recombines TRBV27 with TRBJ2-2, with 7 bases fitting TRBD1. Germline V gene lookup returns CDR1 MNHEY and CDR2 SMNVEV (reference sequence). This CDR3 contains 15 residues.

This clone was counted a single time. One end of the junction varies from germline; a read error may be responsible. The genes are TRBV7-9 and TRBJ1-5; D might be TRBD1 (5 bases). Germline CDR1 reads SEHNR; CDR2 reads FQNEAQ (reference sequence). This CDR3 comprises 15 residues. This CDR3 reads CSSSSPGSGNQPQHF. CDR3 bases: TGTTCCAGCAGCTCACCAGGGTCTGGCAATCAGCCCCAGCATTTT.

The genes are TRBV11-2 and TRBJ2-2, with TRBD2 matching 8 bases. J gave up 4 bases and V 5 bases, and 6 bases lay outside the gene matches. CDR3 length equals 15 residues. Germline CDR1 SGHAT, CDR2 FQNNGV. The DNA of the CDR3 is TGTGCCAGCAGCGACCGGGGGGGCAGCACCGGGGAGCTGTTTTTT. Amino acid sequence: CASSDRGGSTGELFF.

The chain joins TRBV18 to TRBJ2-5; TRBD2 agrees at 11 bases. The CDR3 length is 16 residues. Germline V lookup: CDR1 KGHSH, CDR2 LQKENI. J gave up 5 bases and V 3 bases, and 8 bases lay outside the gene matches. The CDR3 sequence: CASSPGLAGGTETQYF. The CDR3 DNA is TGTGCCAGCTCACCCGGCCTAGCGGGAGGCACGGAGACCCAGTACTTC.

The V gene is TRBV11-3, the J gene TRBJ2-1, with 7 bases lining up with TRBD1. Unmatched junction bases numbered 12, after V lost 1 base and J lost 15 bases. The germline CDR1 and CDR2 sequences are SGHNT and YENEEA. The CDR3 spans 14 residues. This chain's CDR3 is CASSLGQGDPTRFF. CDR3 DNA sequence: TGTGCCAGCAGCTTAGGGCAGGGGGACCCCACTAGGTTCTTC. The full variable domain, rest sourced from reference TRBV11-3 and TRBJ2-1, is EAGVVQSPRYKIIEKKQPVAFWCNPISGHNTLYWYLQNLGQGPELLIRYENEEAVDDSQLPKDRFSAERLKGVDSTLKIQPAELGDSAVYLCASSLGQGDPTRFFGPGTRLTVL.

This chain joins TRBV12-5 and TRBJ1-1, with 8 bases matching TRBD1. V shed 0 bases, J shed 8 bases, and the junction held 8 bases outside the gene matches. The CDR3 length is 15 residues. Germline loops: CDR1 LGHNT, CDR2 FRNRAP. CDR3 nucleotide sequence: TGTGCTAGTGGTTTGGTACAGGGGGGGGTTGGGGAAGCTTTCTTT. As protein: CASGLVQGGVGEAFF.